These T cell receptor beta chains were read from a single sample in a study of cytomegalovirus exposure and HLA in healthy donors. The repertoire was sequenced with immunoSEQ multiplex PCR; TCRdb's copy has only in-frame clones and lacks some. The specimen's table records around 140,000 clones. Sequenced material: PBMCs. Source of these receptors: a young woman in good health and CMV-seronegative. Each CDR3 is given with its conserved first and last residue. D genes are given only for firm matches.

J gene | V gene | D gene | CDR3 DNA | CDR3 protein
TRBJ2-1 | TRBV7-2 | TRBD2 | TGTGCCAGCAGCCCTAAGTCTAGCGGGCACTCCTACAATGAGCAGTTCTTC | CASSPKSSGHSYNEQFF
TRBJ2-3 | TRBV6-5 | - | TGTGCCAGCAGCATTTCAGGGTCAGATACGCAGTATTTT | CASSISGSDTQYF
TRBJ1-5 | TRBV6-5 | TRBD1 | TGTGCCAGCAGCTCCCGGGACAGGGGCAATCAGCCCCAGCATTTT | CASSSRDRGNQPQHF
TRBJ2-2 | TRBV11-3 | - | TGTGCCAGCACTAGTGGGGGGAGAACCGGGGAGCTGTTTTTT | CASTSGGRTGELFF
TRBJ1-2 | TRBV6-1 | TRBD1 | TGTGCCAGCAGCCGGACAGGGCGGGGAGACTATGGCTACACCTTC | CASSRTGRGDYGYTF
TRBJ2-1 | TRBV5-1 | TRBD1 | TGCGCCAGCAGCTTGGAACAGGGGGGAAATTACAATGAGCAGTTCTTC | CASSLEQGGNYNEQFF
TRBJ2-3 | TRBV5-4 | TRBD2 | TGTGCCAGCAGCACGGGGACTAGCGGAGTCACAGATACGCAGTATTTT | CASSTGTSGVTDTQYF
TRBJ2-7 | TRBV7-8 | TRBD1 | TGTGCCAGCAGCTTAGTGGGGACAGTGACTTGGGAGCAGTACTTC | CASSLVGTVTWEQYF
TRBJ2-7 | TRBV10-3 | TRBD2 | TGTGCCATCAGTGAGTCGATGGGTGTAGCGGGACGAGGGGAGCAGTACTTC | CAISESMGVAGRGEQYF
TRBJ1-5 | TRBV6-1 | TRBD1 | TGTGCCAGCAGTCTCGGACAGGGTAGGGATCAGCCCCAGCATTTT | CASSLGQGRDQPQHF
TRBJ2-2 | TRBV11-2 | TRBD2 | TGTGCCAGCAGCCCTCGGGGGGGGAACACCGGGGAGCTGTTTTTT | CASSPRGGNTGELFF